The T cell receptor beta chain under discussion was sequenced for a study of T cells in Graves' hyperthyroidism and ophthalmopathy. This clonotype was counted ten times or more. The antigen is unknown. TCR beta CDR3 regions were amplified from RNA transcripts. TCR CDR3 underwent first-round RT-PCR with the HTBI primer set. From the multiplex PCR reads, TCRdb called clonotypes with MiXCR, one entry per CDR3 protein. The sample yields roughly 580,000 distinct CDR3 sequences, 46% seen once. Study-level results: Blood held most thyroid clonotypes expanded above 0.001 frequency. A median roughly six months before onset, the model predicted ophthalmopathy. Ophthalmopathy was separated from stable hyperthyroidism by a 13 V-J model.

CDR1 SQVTM and CDR2 ANQGSEA come from the germline V gene. V lost 5 bases, J lost 4 bases, and 12 bases lay in between. This CDR3 spans 12 amino acids. Clinical symptoms, serum thyroxine, TRAb, thyroid ultrasound and orbital computed tomography informed diagnoses. What was sequenced was peripheral blood or thyroid tissue (not recorded which). The chain couples TRBV29-1 to TRBJ2-7; the D gene is possibly TRBD1 (6 bases). The TCR sequence derives from a young woman with Graves' hyperthyroidism. The CDR3 nucleotides are TGCAGCGTTAGGACAGAACTTTACGAGCAGTACTTC. This encodes CSVRTELYEQYF.